This T cell receptor beta chain was sequenced during a study of blood T cell repertoires in COVID-19. Study at large: There were acute and convalescent COVID-19 samples, and they came from the United States, Italy and Spain.

Per the original data handling: By means of reference gene primer amplification, nucleated cell counts were estimated. The protocol was immunoSEQ multiplex PCR, while the TCRdb copy is restricted to in-frame clones and leaves out a portion. That table is the source of V, J and clone size, and D and trimming were worked out from the DNA. The table shows 250,000 to 300,000 clones, with 81% occurring only once. V lost 5 bases, J lost 3 bases, and 10 bases lay in between. CDR1 is SGHVS, CDR2 FNYEAQ, per germline. This CDR3 has 13 residues. This chain uses TRBV7-6 with TRBJ1-2; D is perhaps TRBD1 (6 bases). The sample consisted of peripheral blood. The receptor was derived from a woman in her sixties with active or convalescent COVID-19. CDR3 nucleotides: TGTGCCAGCAGCAGGGGACACGACTATGGCTACACCTTC. Translated: CASSRGHDYGYTF.